The 23 T cell receptor beta chains below were found in one sample sequenced in a study of blood T cell repertoires in COVID-19. Using immunoSEQ multiplex PCR, the repertoire was profiled, and TCRdb retains in-frame clones only, with some absent. Among 430,000 or so clones, around 89% were seen once, and the ten largest hold 1.8%. The specimen was PBMCs or T cells enriched from blood (not recorded which). The receptors were gathered from a middle-aged woman who had recovered from COVID-19.

V is TRBV7-2 and J is TRBJ2-1; 13 bases align to TRBD2. Germline CDR1 reads SGHTA; CDR2 reads FQGNSA. This CDR3 is 15 amino acids long. J gave up 9 bases and V 1 base, and 3 bases lay outside the gene matches. Here the CDR3 reads CASSLGLAGGGEQFF. The CDR3, as DNA: TGTGCCAGCAGCTTAGGACTAGCGGGAGGTGGTGAGCAGTTCTTC.

The rearrangement uses TRBV7-2 and TRBJ2-3; 7 nucleotides match TRBD2. Germline V gene lookup returns CDR1 SGHTA and CDR2 FQGNSA. J lost 3 bases, V lost 1 base, and 16 bases had no gene match. CDR3 length: 19 amino acids. The CDR3 is CASSLGPLGREWGTDTQYF. In DNA, the CDR3 is TGTGCCAGCAGCTTAGGTCCCCTCGGGCGGGAGTGGGGGACAGATACGCAGTATTTT. The whole variable domain, remainder taken from reference TRBV7-2 and TRBJ2-3, is GAGVSQSPSNKVTEKGKDVELRCDPISGHTALYWYRQSLGQGLEFLIYFQGNSAPDKSGLPSDRFSAERTGGSVSTLTIQRTQQEDSAVYLCASSLGPLGREWGTDTQYFGPGTRLTVL.

The chain carries TRBV7-2 and TRBJ2-7; D is undetermined. The V gene lost 5 bases and the J gene lost 6 bases, with 17 bases spanning the gap. Germline-derived CDR1 and CDR2 are SGHTA and FQGNSA. CDR3 length equals 14 residues. CDR3 DNA: TGTGCCAGCAGCCCGTTAGACATTCGTAGCGAGCAGTACTTC. Its protein product is CASSPLDIRSEQYF.

CDR3 in DNA: TGTGCCAGAAGCATTGACAGGGAACCCCCCTACGAGCAGTACTTC. Amino acid sequence: CARSIDREPPYEQYF. This rearrangement joins TRBV5-3 to TRBJ2-7; 7 positions match TRBD1. TRBV5-3 falls under the ORF class, with uncertain function. Trimming cost V 4 bases and J 2 bases; bases outside gene matches: 9. The CDR3 consists of 15 residues.

In nucleotides, the CDR3 is TGTGCCAGCAGCTTATGGAGCCAGGGGGTTGGTGAAGCTTTCTTT. It translates to CASSLWSQGVGEAFF. The chain combines TRBV7-2 with TRBJ1-1; 7 bases map to TRBD1. Germline CDR1 and CDR2: SGHTA and FQGNSA. The V segment lost 2 bases and the J segment 7 bases; nucleotides outside the gene matches: 10. The CDR3 is 15 residues long.

A single count supports this clone. The chain employs TRBV6-5 and TRBJ1-6; 11 bases fit TRBD1. This CDR3 region has 15 residues. J gave up 6 bases and V 6 bases, and 4 bases lay outside the gene matches. Germline values: CDR1 MNHEY, CDR2 SVGAGI. The CDR3 bases are TGTGCCAGCAGGGTTGGACAGGGGGCTAATTCACCCCTCCACTTT. Its translation: CASRVGQGANSPLHF.

V is TRBV24-1 and J is TRBJ2-3; 10 nucleotides align to TRBD2. V lost 2 bases and J lost 8; bases outside the gene matches: 6. The CDR3 totals 15 residues. Germline CDR1 and CDR2: KGHDR and SFDVKD. CDR3 bases: TGTGCCACCAGTGATTCTAGCGGGAGATCCAGTACGCAGTATTTT. It yields the protein CATSDSSGRSSTQYF.

The J gene is TRBJ2-1, the V gene TRBV29-1; 7 nucleotides match TRBD1. CDR3 length equals 13 residues. J gave up 7 bases and V 2 bases, and 5 bases lay outside the gene matches. Germline CDR1 SQVTM, CDR2 ANQGSEA. CDR3 amino acids: CSVELADRNEQFF. In DNA, the CDR3 is TGCAGCGTTGAATTGGCGGACAGGAATGAGCAGTTCTTC.

This clone was picked up one time. The DNA for the CDR3 is TGTGCCAGCAGCTTGGCCTTGGACAGACAAGAGACCCAGTACTTC. It codes for CASSLALDRQETQYF. The chain couples TRBV5-4 to TRBJ2-5; D may be TRBD1 (6 bases). The germline V and J ends were trimmed by 0 bases and 2 bases, with 11 bases remaining between them. Germline values: CDR1 SGHNT, CDR2 YYREEE (reference sequence). CDR3 length: 15 residues.

This chain joins TRBV7-2 and TRBJ1-1; D may be TRBD1 (6 bases). The CDR3 has 13 amino acids. Germline V CDR1 and CDR2: SGHTA, FQGNSA. The V and J ends lost 5 bases and 0 bases respectively, with 7 bases between them. CDR3 residues: CASSQGMNTEAFF. Here the CDR3 DNA reads TGTGCCAGCAGCCAGGGGATGAACACTGAAGCTTTCTTT. The complete variable domain, with remaining parts taken from reference TRBV7-2 and TRBJ1-1, reads GAGVSQSPSNKVTEKGKDVELRCDPISGHTALYWYRQSLGQGLEFLIYFQGNSAPDKSGLPSDRFSAERTGGSVSTLTIQRTQQEDSAVYLCASSQGMNTEAFFGQGTRLTVV.

The chain joins TRBV15 to TRBJ2-2; TRBD1 matches 9 bases. Trimming cost V 3 bases and J 6 bases; bases outside gene matches: 5. The CDR3 consists of 15 residues. CDR1 LNHNV and CDR2 YYDKDF come from the germline V gene (reference sequence). The CDR3 DNA reads as TGTGCCACCAGCAGTGGGGACAGGGTATCCGGGGAGCTGTTTTTT. This translates into CATSSGDRVSGELFF.

The rearrangement joins TRBV13 to TRBJ1-2, with 7 positions matching TRBD1. V lost 1 base, J lost 8 bases, and 7 bases stayed unmatched. The CDR3 consists of 14 residues. CDR1 is PRHDT, CDR2 FYEKMQ, per germline (reference sequence). In DNA form, the CDR3 reads TGTGCCAGCAGCTTAGCCCAGGGGGTGGGAGGCTACACCTTC. Translation: CASSLAQGVGGYTF.

The V gene is TRBV3-1 (or the pseudogene TRBV3-2), the J gene TRBJ2-7; 9 nucleotides align to TRBD1. Per germline, CDR1 LGHDT and CDR2 YNNKEL (reference sequence). J was trimmed by 2 bases and V by 4 bases; bases with no gene match: 12. The CDR3 loop spans 17 amino acids. CDR3 amino acids: CASSPPGQGHYPYEQYF. The DNA of the CDR3 is TGTGCCAGCAGCCCTCCGGGACAGGGCCACTACCCCTACGAGCAGTACTTC.

The count of this clone is one. The chain is built from TRBV7-9 and TRBJ1-2, with 9 bases identical to TRBD1. This CDR3 has 15 residues. Looked up from germline, CDR1 is SEHNR and CDR2 is FQNEAQ (reference sequence). V shed 2 bases, J shed 4 bases, and the junction held 5 bases outside the gene matches. This CDR3 reads CASSLNRGQSYGYTF. CDR3 DNA: TGTGCCAGCAGCTTAAACAGGGGGCAGAGCTATGGCTACACCTTC.

This clone occurred once. This chain connects TRBV27 to TRBJ2-7; 7 nucleotides line up with TRBD2. The length of the CDR3 is 15 residues. Trimming took 2 bases from V and 2 from J; bases not matched to a gene: 6. Germline-derived CDR1 and CDR2 are MNHEY and SMNVEV (reference sequence). CDR3 nucleotide sequence: TGTGCCAGCAGTTTAGGAGCGGGACCGACCTACGAGCAGTACTTC. This sequence encodes CASSLGAGPTYEQYF.

V is TRBV29-1 and J is TRBJ2-7, with a possible D match to TRBD2 (6 bases). CDR3 size: 15 residues. Germline V gives CDR1 SQVTM, CDR2 ANQGSEA. V was cut by 3 bases and J by 7 bases, with 22 bases left in between. The CDR3: CSVEKMGRAGREQYF. The DNA of the CDR3 is TGCAGCGTTGAGAAGATGGGGCGCGCAGGGAGGGAGCAGTACTTC.

This rearrangement joins TRBV3-1 (or the pseudogene TRBV3-2) to TRBJ1-5; TRBD1 matches 10 bases. The V and J ends lost 4 bases and 6 bases, in that order; junction bases with no gene match: 6. The CDR3 totals 15 residues. Per the germline V gene, CDR1 is LGHDT and CDR2 is YNNKEL (reference sequence). CDR3 in amino acids: CASSPSTGGSQPQHF. The CDR3 region has the DNA TGTGCCAGCAGCCCCTCGACAGGGGGCAGTCAGCCCCAGCATTTT.

With regard to this clone: The same CDR3 also results from other DNA sequences found in this sample. The chain joins TRBV12-3 or TRBV12-4 to TRBJ1-1; D is perhaps TRBD1 (5 bases). Trimming pared 2 bases from V and 4 bases from J, leaving 8 bases between. The CDR3 has 13 residues. The CDR3, as DNA: TGTGCCAGCAGTTTACAGGGTGGCACTGAAGCTTTCTTT. Protein: CASSLQGGTEAFF.

The CDR3 DNA sequence: TGTGCTAGTGGTTTGGTACGGGCAGGGGTGGATGAGCAGTTCTTC. Its translation is CASGLVRAGVDEQFF. This chain connects TRBV12-5 to TRBJ2-1, with D possibly being TRBD1 (6 bases). The V gene's germline CDR1 is LGHNT and CDR2 FRNRAP. Trimming pared 0 bases from V and 8 bases from J, leaving 14 bases between. The CDR3 covers 15 residues. The variable domain in full, completed from reference TRBV12-5 and TRBJ2-1, reads DARVTQTPRHKVTEMGQEVTMRCQPILGHNTVFWYRQTMMQGLELLAYFRNRAPLDDSGMPKDRFSAEMPDATLATLKIQPSEPRDSAVYFCASGLVRAGVDEQFFGPGTRLTVL.

The chain is built from TRBV30 and TRBJ1-6, with 8 nucleotides matching TRBD1. Germline V lookup: CDR1 GTSNPN, CDR2 SVGIG (reference sequence). The V and J ends lost 5 bases and 9 bases, in that order; junction bases with no gene match: 3. The CDR3 sequence is 12 residues long. DNA for the CDR3: TGTGCCTGGGGACAGGGTTTTTCACCCCTCCACTTT. Translation gives CAWGQGFSPLHF.

V is TRBV11-3 and J is TRBJ2-7; D possibly corresponds to TRBD2 (6 bases). Germline CDR1 SGHNT, CDR2 YENEEA. The CDR3 has 14 residues. V was pared by 4 bases and J by 3 bases, with 13 bases between. CDR3 sequence: CASSSGRSSYEQYF. The DNA for the CDR3 is TGTGCCAGCAGCTCCGGGAGAAGCAGCTACGAGCAGTACTTC.

The chain's CDR3 is CASSKTYEQYF. Written as DNA, the CDR3 is TGTGCCAGCAGCAAAACATACGAGCAGTACTTC. V usage is TRBV21-1 and J usage is TRBJ2-7; the D call TRBD1 from the table was never checked on the DNA. TRBV21-1 counts as a pseudogene. This CDR3 region has 11 residues.

The chain links TRBV19 to TRBJ2-5; 11 positions match TRBD2. V lost 6 bases, J lost 5 bases, and 14 bases stayed unmatched. The CDR3 loop spans 17 amino acids. Germline loops: CDR1 LNHDA, CDR2 SQIVND (reference sequence). The CDR3 DNA reads TGTGCCAGTAGCCGAGGGACTAGCGGCTGGGCGGGGGAGACCCAGTACTTC. Translated: CASSRGTSGWAGETQYF.